These 24 T cell receptor beta chains share one sample of origin, sequenced in a study of Ad26.COV2.S vaccination and SARS-CoV-2 variants. Measured with immunoSEQ multiplex PCR; TCRdb has only the in-frame clones, and not every one. Counted here are about 680,000 clones, approximately 88% occurring once; the ten biggest clones make up approximately 1.5%. Treatment defined: roughly 18 received Ad26.COV2.S at low or high dose, single or two shots; about 5 received placebo; per-sample allocation not given. Collection of samples fell on day 63 after the first vaccine or placebo injection. The sample was peripheral blood, taken in a trial of Ad26.COV2.S vaccine versus placebo. The receptors stem from a person between 18 and 59 years old who received the Ad26.COV2.S COVID-19 vaccine or a placebo.

This chain connects TRBV11-2 to TRBJ2-7, with unresolved D. The germline CDR1 and CDR2 sequences are SGHAT and FQNNGV. The CDR3 runs 13 residues. V lost 5 bases and J lost 2, with 10 bases in between. The DNA of the CDR3 is TGTGCCAGCAGCCCCAGGACCACCTACGAGCAGTACTTC. Residues: CASSPRTTYEQYF. Full variable domain (missing parts from reference TRBV11-2 and TRBJ2-7): EAGVAQSPRYKIIEKRQSVAFWCNPISGHATLYWYQQILGQGPKLLIQFQNNGVVDDSQLPKDRFSAERLKGVDSTLKIQPAKLEDSAVYLCASSPRTTYEQYFGPGTRLTVT.

The chain uses TRBV5-5 and TRBJ1-1; tentative D call: TRBD1 (5 bases). V dropped 6 bases and J dropped 7 bases, with 13 bases sitting between them. This CDR3 has 12 amino acids. Germline values: CDR1 SGHKS, CDR2 YYEKEE (reference sequence). This CDR3 reads CASTEQDFEAFF. The CDR3 DNA reads as TGTGCCAGCACCGAACAGGACTTTGAAGCTTTCTTT.

The genes are TRBV27 and TRBJ1-4, with D possibly TRBD1 on 6 matching bases. The CDR3 sequence is 16 residues long. Trimming took off 5 bases at V and 2 bases at J, with 15 bases between the two ends. The germline V gene has CDR1 MNHEY and CDR2 SMNVEV (reference sequence). This chain's CDR3 is CASSHRGGLTNEKLFF. In DNA form, the CDR3 reads TGTGCCAGCAGTCACCGGGGGGGGCTGACTAATGAAAAACTGTTTTTT.

The chain combines TRBV4-1 with TRBJ2-5, with TRBD2 matching 15 bases. The CDR3 length is 20 residues. CDR1 is MGHRA, CDR2 YSYEKL, per germline. With V trimmed by 0 bases and J by 5 bases, 13 bases remained unmatched. CDR3 DNA sequence: TGCGCCAGCAGCCAAGATCAGCCGAGGGGACTAGCGGGGGGACTGGAGACCCAGTACTTC. Its protein product is CASSQDQPRGLAGGLETQYF.

The chain links TRBV7-9 to TRBJ2-3; 10 bases map to TRBD2. The V segment lost 5 bases and the J segment 7 bases; nucleotides outside the gene matches: 6. Germline CDR1 reads SEHNR; CDR2 reads FQNEAQ (reference sequence). There are 14 residues in the CDR3. The CDR3 here is CASSVEREGHTQYF. The CDR3 DNA is TGTGCCAGCAGCGTGGAGCGGGAGGGACATACGCAGTATTTT. Full variable domain (rest looked up from reference TRBV7-9 and TRBJ2-3): DTGVSQNPRHKITKRGQNVTFRCDPISEHNRLYWYRQTLGQGPEFLTYFQNEAQLEKSRLLSDRFSAERPKGSFSTLEIQRTEQGDSAMYLCASSVEREGHTQYFGPGTRLTVL.

The rearrangement uses TRBV19 and TRBJ2-3, with D tentatively TRBD1 or TRBD2 (5 bases each). The V gene's germline CDR1 is LNHDA and CDR2 SQIVND (reference sequence). The ends were cut back, 10 bases at V and 0 bases at J, with 17 bases in the middle. The CDR3 length is 15 residues. CDR3 amino acids: CATRPGTGSTDTQYF. The CDR3, as DNA: TGTGCCACCCGTCCCGGGACGGGTAGCACAGATACGCAGTATTTT.

V gene TRBV9 combines with J gene TRBJ2-1, with 7 positions matching TRBD2. V shed 2 bases, J shed 3 bases, and the junction held 14 bases outside the gene matches. Germline V CDR1 and CDR2: SGDLS, YYNGEE. This CDR3 spans 18 amino acids. The CDR3 protein is CASSVPRETLGSYNEQFF. The CDR3 DNA reads TGTGCCAGCAGCGTCCCGCGGGAGACCCTTGGAAGCTACAATGAGCAGTTCTTC.

The gene calls are TRBV12-3 or TRBV12-4 and TRBJ2-3; D gene ambiguous. CDR3 length equals 12 residues. The ends were cut back, 3 bases at V and 5 bases at J, with 6 bases in the middle. The DNA of the CDR3 is TGTGCCAGCAGTTTCACGATAGATACGCAGTATTTT. It specifies CASSFTIDTQYF.

This clone occurred once. The chain recombines TRBV18 with TRBJ1-5, with TRBD1 as a possible D gene (5 bases). Trimming removed 5 bases from V and 9 bases from J, with 11 bases in between. This CDR3 has 12 residues. Germline V CDR1 and CDR2: KGHSH, LQKENI. The CDR3 nucleotides read TGTGCCAGCTCAGTAGGGGATGGGCCCCAGCATTTT. The encoded protein is CASSVGDGPQHF.

This chain connects TRBV3-1 (or the pseudogene TRBV3-2) to TRBJ1-4, with D possibly matching TRBD1 (5 bases). Germline V gene sequence: CDR1 LGHDT, CDR2 YNNKEL (reference sequence). Between the trimmed V and J ends, which lost 3 bases and 1 base, there was a span of 12 bases. CDR3 size: 16 residues. The CDR3 DNA sequence: TGTGCCAGCAGCCAGACCCTCGGGGGAACTAATGAAAAACTGTTTTTT. Residues: CASSQTLGGTNEKLFF.

This clone was picked up a small number of times. The chain couples TRBV6-6 to TRBJ2-2; D gene unclear. The germline gives CDR1 MNHNY, CDR2 SVGAGI (reference sequence). The V gene lost 2 bases and the J gene lost 2 bases, with 6 bases spanning the gap. The CDR3 consists of 14 residues. In DNA form, the CDR3 reads TGTGCCAGCAGTTACACCCGAAACACCGGGGAGCTGTTTTTT. Translated, it gives CASSYTRNTGELFF.

The chain has TRBV27 and TRBJ2-7; 7 bases line up with TRBD1. CDR1 is MNHEY and CDR2 is SMNVEV in the germline V gene (reference sequence). Trimming removed 5 bases from V and 1 base from J; junction bases left unmatched: 14. This CDR3 comprises 17 residues. CDR3 protein: CASSPNWTGRGSYEQYF. The DNA for the CDR3 is TGTGCCAGCAGTCCAAACTGGACAGGCCGAGGGTCCTACGAGCAGTACTTC.

The genes are TRBV27 and TRBJ2-3; 9 bases align to TRBD1. Per germline, CDR1 MNHEY and CDR2 SMNVEV (reference sequence). V trimming: 6 bases; J trimming: 0 bases; junction bases outside the gene matches: 7. This CDR3 contains 16 residues. CDR3 sequence reads: CASRRNRGLSTDTQYF. The CDR3 region has the DNA TGTGCCAGCAGAAGAAACAGGGGGCTGAGCACAGATACGCAGTATTTT.

The chain joins TRBV30 to TRBJ1-2, with 11 bases matching TRBD1. Trimming took 3 bases from V and 8 from J; bases not matched to a gene: 14. The CDR3 runs to 16 residues. From germline, CDR1 is GTSNPN and CDR2 SVGIG (reference sequence). In DNA, the CDR3 is TGTGCCTGGAGAGCACCATCAGGGACAGGGGGGGGCGGCTACACCTTC. Protein: CAWRAPSGTGGGGYTF.

A single count supports this clone. The rearrangement joins TRBV12-3 or TRBV12-4 to TRBJ2-5; the D gene could be TRBD1 or TRBD2 (5 bases each). The V end was cut by 8 bases, the J end by 5 bases, with 15 bases between. This CDR3 has 13 amino acids. This CDR3 reads CASSLGEQETQYF. CDR3 coding DNA: TGTGCCAGCTCGCTGGGGGAACAGGAGACCCAGTACTTC.

This clone was detected only once. This rearrangement joins TRBV18 to TRBJ2-1; a possible D gene is TRBD1 (8 bases). V shed 4 bases and J shed 8 bases, with 12 bases lying between them. This CDR3 comprises 13 residues. CDR1 KGHSH and CDR2 LQKENI come from the germline V gene. The CDR3 sequence: CASSLTGGDEQFF. CDR3 in DNA: TGTGCCAGCTCACTTACAGGGGGGGATGAGCAGTTCTTC.

This clone was seen just once. The V gene is TRBV12-3 or TRBV12-4, the J gene TRBJ1-2, with unresolved D. Trimming pared 4 bases from V and 4 bases from J, leaving 10 bases between. This CDR3 has 13 residues. CDR3 sequence reads: CASSYDGSYGYTF. Here the CDR3 DNA reads TGTGCCAGCAGTTATGATGGATCCTATGGCTACACCTTC.

This chain uses TRBV6-2 or TRBV6-3 with TRBJ1-5; D is unclear. The CDR3 length is 14 residues. CDR1 is MNHEY and CDR2 is SVGEGT in the germline V gene. Trimming stripped 5 bases from V and 2 bases from J, with 10 bases between. CDR3 sequence reads: CASSPTEGNQPQHF. The DNA of the CDR3 is TGTGCCAGCAGTCCGACGGAGGGCAATCAGCCCCAGCATTTT.

Concerning this clone: The same CDR3 also results from other DNA sequences found in this sample. This rearrangement joins TRBV13 to TRBJ1-2, with D possibly matching TRBD1 (5 bases). The V gene lost 5 bases and the J gene lost 2 bases, with 9 bases spanning the gap. The length of the CDR3 is 13 residues. CDR1 is PRHDT and CDR2 is FYEKMQ in the germline V gene (reference sequence). CDR3 region: CASSLGGNYGYTF. Written as DNA, the CDR3 is TGTGCCAGCAGCCTGGGGGGGAACTATGGCTACACCTTC.

The J gene is TRBJ2-1, the V gene TRBV7-2; 13 bases match TRBD2. Germline CDR1 SGHTA, CDR2 FQGNSA. The ends lost 5 bases at V and 7 bases at J; junction bases unmatched: 8. The CDR3 has 16 amino acids. The CDR3 DNA follows: TGTGCCAGCAGCCCCACTAGCGGGAGGGCCGGGAATGAGCAGTTCTTC. Translation: CASSPTSGRAGNEQFF. Combining the CDR3 with reference TRBV7-2 and TRBJ2-1 gives the whole variable domain GAGVSQSPSNKVTEKGKDVELRCDPISGHTALYWYRQSLGQGLEFLIYFQGNSAPDKSGLPSDRFSAERTGGSVSTLTIQRTQQEDSAVYLCASSPTSGRAGNEQFFGPGTRLTVL.

The chain employs TRBV19 and TRBJ1-2; the D is unclear. V lost 2 bases to trimming and J lost 2 bases, with 6 bases between them. Germline lookup yields CDR1 LNHDA and CDR2 SQIVND (reference sequence). This CDR3 comprises 13 residues. The DNA for the CDR3 is TGTGCCAGTAGTATAATCCGCAACTATGGCTACACCTTC. Its protein is CASSIIRNYGYTF.

V gene TRBV15 combines with J gene TRBJ2-1; D unclear. V lost 6 bases, J lost 7 bases, and 10 bases lay in between. The CDR3 is 12 residues long. In germline, CDR1 is LNHNV, CDR2 YYDKDF (reference sequence). The CDR3, as DNA: TGTGCCACCAGACTAACGAGGAATGAGCAGTTCTTC. Amino acid sequence: CATRLTRNEQFF.

This clone showed up just a few times. The rearrangement uses TRBV6-5 and TRBJ1-1; a weak D match, TRBD1 (5 bases). The CDR3 extends over 13 amino acids. V dropped 11 bases and J dropped 1 base, with 14 bases sitting between them. CDR1 and CDR2 from the germline V gene are MNHEY and SVGAGI. The CDR3 here is CAGSRDRNTEAFF. CDR3 nucleotides: TGTGCCGGATCCAGAGACAGGAACACTGAAGCTTTCTTT.

The chain has TRBV29-1 and TRBJ1-5; possible D gene TRBD1, 6 bases. The CDR3 has 14 residues. From germline, CDR1 is SQVTM and CDR2 ANQGSEA. The V end lost 7 bases, the J end lost 6 bases, and 19 bases lay between the germline ends. For the CDR3, the DNA is TGCAGCGCTGGAAATGGGAGGGGGAGTCAGCCCCAGCATTTT. Protein product: CSAGNGRGSQPQHF.